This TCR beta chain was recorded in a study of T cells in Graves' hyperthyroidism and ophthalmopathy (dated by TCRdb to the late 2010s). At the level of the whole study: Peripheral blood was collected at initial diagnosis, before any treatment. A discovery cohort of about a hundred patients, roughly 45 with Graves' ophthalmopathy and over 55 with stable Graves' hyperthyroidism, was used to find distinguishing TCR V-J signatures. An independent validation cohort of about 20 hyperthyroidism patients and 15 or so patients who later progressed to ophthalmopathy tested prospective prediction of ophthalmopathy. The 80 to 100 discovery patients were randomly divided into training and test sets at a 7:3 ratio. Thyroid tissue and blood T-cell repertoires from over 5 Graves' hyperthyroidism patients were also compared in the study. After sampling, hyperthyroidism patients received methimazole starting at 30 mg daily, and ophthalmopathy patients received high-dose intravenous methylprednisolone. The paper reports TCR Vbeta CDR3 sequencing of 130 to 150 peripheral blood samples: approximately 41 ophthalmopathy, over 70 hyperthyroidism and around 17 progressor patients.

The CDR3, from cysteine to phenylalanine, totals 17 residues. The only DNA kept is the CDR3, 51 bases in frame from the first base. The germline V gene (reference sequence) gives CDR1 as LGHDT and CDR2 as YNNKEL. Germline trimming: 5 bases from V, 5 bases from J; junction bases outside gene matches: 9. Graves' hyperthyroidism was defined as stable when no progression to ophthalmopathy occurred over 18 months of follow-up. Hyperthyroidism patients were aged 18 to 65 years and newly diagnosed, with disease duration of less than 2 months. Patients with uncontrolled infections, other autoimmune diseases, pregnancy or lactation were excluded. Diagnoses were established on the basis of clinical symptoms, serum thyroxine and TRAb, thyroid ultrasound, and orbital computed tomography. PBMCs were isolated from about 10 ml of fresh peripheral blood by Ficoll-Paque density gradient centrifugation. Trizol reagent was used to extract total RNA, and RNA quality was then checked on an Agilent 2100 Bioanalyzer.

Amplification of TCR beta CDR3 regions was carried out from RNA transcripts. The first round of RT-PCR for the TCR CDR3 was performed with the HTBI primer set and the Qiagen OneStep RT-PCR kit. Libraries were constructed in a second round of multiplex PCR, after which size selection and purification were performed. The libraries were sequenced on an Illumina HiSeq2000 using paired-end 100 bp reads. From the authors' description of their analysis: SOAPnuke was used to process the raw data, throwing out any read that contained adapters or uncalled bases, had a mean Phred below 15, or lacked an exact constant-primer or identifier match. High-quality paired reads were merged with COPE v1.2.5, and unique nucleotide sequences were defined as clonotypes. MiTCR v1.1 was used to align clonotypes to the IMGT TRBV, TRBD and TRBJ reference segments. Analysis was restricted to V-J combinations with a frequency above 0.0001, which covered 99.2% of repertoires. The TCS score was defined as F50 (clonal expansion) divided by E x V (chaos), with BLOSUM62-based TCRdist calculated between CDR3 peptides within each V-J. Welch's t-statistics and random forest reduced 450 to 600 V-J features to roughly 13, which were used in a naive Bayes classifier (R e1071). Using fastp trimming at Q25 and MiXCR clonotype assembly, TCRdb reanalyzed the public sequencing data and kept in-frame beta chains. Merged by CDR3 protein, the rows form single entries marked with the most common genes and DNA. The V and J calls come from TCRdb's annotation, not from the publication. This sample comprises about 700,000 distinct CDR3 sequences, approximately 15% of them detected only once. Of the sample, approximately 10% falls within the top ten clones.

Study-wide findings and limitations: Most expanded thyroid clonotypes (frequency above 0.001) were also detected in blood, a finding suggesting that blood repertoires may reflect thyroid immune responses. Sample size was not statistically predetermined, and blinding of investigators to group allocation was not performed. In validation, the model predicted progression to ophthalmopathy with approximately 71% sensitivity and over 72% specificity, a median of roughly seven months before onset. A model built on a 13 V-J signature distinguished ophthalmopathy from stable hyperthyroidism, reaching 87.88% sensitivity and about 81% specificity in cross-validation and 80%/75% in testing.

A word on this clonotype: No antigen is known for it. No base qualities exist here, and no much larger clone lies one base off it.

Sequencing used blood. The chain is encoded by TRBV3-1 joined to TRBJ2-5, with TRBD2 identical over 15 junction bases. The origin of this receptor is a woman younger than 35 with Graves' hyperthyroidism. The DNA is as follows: TGTGCCAGCAGCATCCCGGGACTAGCGGGAGGTTGGGAGACCCAGTACTTC. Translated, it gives CASSIPGLAGGWETQYF.